This TCR beta chain was sequenced in a study of T cells expressing NK-cell markers (dated by TCRdb to the early 2020s). Regarding the study in general: Three sorted T-cell subsets (CD3+CD56+NKG2C+, CD3+CD56+NKG2C- and CD3+CD56-NKG2C+) from 7 to 9 donors had their TCR beta-chain repertoires profiled. Seven of the eight sequenced donors were HCMV-seropositive and one was HCMV-seronegative. Randomly selected healthy volunteers, three men and five women, were used as the eight sequenced donors. Sequencing of the libraries produced 2 x 150 bp reads on Illumina HiSeq 2000/2500, MiSeq or NextSeq.

Concerning this clonotype itself: Its antigen is unknown.

To determine HCMV serostatus, a commercial ELISA kit was used to detect HCMV-specific IgG in serum. Ficoll density gradient centrifugation was used to isolate peripheral blood mononuclear cells from blood. TCRdb names Illumina HiSeq 2000 as the instrument used. TCR beta cDNA libraries were made by 5'RACE template switching that added a universal primer site and unique molecular identifiers. Synthesis of cDNA was primed from the TCR beta constant segment and was followed by two consecutive PCR amplification steps. The authors processed their data as follows. Reads were demultiplexed and grouped by UMI with MIGEC, and clonotypes were assembled and quantified with MiTCR. To remove erroneous sequences, TCR cDNA sequences were retained only when supported by two or more reads. Downstream repertoire analysis used the tcR package, and clonotypes were matched across fractions by CDR3 nucleotide sequence plus V segment. Antigen specificity was annotated against VDJdb with VDJmatch, allowing one amino acid substitution in CDR3. The reads went through TCRdb reprocessing, and each CDR3 protein sequence gets one entry with no DNA. These V and J calls are TCRdb output, not the study's own analysis. This sample's listing comprises 440,000 or so distinct CDR3 sequences. Clones ranked in the top ten supply 7.3% of the sample.

From the germline V gene (reference sequence), CDR1 is DFQATT and CDR2 is SNEGSKA. Its CDR3 holds 17 amino acids, cysteine through phenylalanine. A DNA sequence was not provided. Results the study describes overall, beyond this receptor: In six or seven donors, the dominant CD3+CD56+NKG2C+ clonotypes ranked among the top 10 CD8+ clonotypes, making up about 1.0-8% of CD8+ T cells. Those dominant clonotypes were again the most abundant among CD3+CD56-NKG2C+ cells in a few donors, at roughly 25-60.1%. Whether the expanded NKG2C-expressing T cell clones were specific for HCMV antigens remained unclear.

Recombination linked TRBV20-1 to TRBJ2-4; the D gene TCRdb calls, TRBD1, cannot be checked with no DNA. The sequenced sample was blood T cells: a sorted CD56 or NKG2C T cell subset, CD4+ or CD8+ T cells, or bulk PBMC T cells (not recorded which). The TCR sequence derives from a woman between 18 and 69 years old in good health. The CDR3 protein: CSARAPGQGPRGNIQYF.